These 27 T cell receptor beta chains share one sample of origin, sequenced in a study of response to subunit inactivated influenza vaccine. TCRdb passed the RT-PCR reads through MiXCR, listing each CDR3 protein once. The sample has a few hundred thousand distinct CDR3 sequences, 14% seen once. The input for sequencing was PBMCs from blood, taken roughly 13 days after vaccination. These receptors were taken from a man aged 50-59 years who received an inactivated influenza vaccine.

This clonotype has at least ten counts. The chain recombines TRBV4-2 with TRBJ1-4; D is uncertain. Trimming shortened V by 0 bases and J by 3 bases, and 11 bases separated the two germline ends. Germline V CDR1 and CDR2: LGHNA, YNFKEQ. The CDR3 is 16 amino acids. CDR3 DNA: TGTGCCAGCAGCCAAGAAAGGGCGGGTGCTAATGAAAAACTGTTTTTT. This gives the protein CASSQERAGANEKLFF.

The chain couples TRBV9 to TRBJ1-3; D is ambiguous. V was shortened by 4 bases and J by 0 bases, with 14 bases between the two germline ends. This CDR3 is 16 amino acids long. The germline V gene has CDR1 SGDLS and CDR2 YYNGEE. DNA for the CDR3: TGTGCCAGCAGCATCGGGATCATCTTCTCTGGAAACACCATATATTTT. Translated: CASSIGIIFSGNTIYF.

The chain links TRBV5-1 to TRBJ2-3; TRBD1 might be the D (5 bases). This CDR3 has 16 residues. Looked up from germline, CDR1 is SGHRS and CDR2 is YFSETQ. V lost 0 bases and J lost 1, with 12 bases in between. The CDR3 is CASSLVWGEGTDTQYF. The CDR3 DNA is TGCGCCAGCAGCTTGGTGTGGGGCGAGGGCACAGATACGCAGTATTTT.

Ten or more counts support this clonotype. The rearrangement joins TRBV7-3 to TRBJ2-3; a possible D gene is TRBD2 (6 bases). The germline V gene encodes CDR1 SGHTA and CDR2 FQGTGA. This CDR3 has 13 residues. V shed 4 bases and J shed 6 bases, with 11 bases lying between them. Here the CDR3 DNA reads TGTGCCAGCAGCTGGGAGGCGTATGATACGCAGTATTTT. Amino acids: CASSWEAYDTQYF.

On this clonotype itself: One end of the junction varies from germline; a read error may be responsible. V gene TRBV12-3 or TRBV12-4 combines with J gene TRBJ2-6, with TRBD1 identical over 7 bases. The CDR3 spans 16 residues. The CDR3 region is CATLGRGHSWANVLTF. CDR3 coding DNA: TGTGCCACCTTGGGTAGGGGGCACTCTTGGGCCAACGTCCTGACTTTC.

This chain joins TRBV12-3 or TRBV12-4 and TRBJ1-5; D not certain. CDR3 length equals 15 residues. Trimming removed 6 bases from V and 4 bases from J, with 16 bases in between. CDR3 nucleotide sequence: TGTGCCAGCAGGTACTCCTTCGGGGTTAATCAGCCCCAGCATTTT. Amino acid sequence: CASRYSFGVNQPQHF.

This clonotype was detected a few times. The chain has TRBV6-5 and TRBJ1-5; 9 nucleotides agree with TRBD1. V was pared by 4 bases and J by 6 bases, with 7 bases of the junction left unmatched. The germline V gene has CDR1 MNHEY and CDR2 SVGAGI. This CDR3 region has 15 residues. The CDR3 reads CASSLPTGGGQPQHF. The CDR3, as DNA: TGTGCCAGCAGTTTACCCACAGGGGGCGGTCAGCCCCAGCATTTT.

This clonotype was seen a few times. The chain uses TRBV4-3 and TRBJ2-1, with 7 bases aligning to TRBD1. The CDR3 loop spans 16 amino acids. The ends lost 1 base at V and 5 bases at J; junction bases unmatched: 8. Germline V gene lookup returns CDR1 LGHNA and CDR2 YSLEER. The CDR3 DNA follows: TGCGCCAGCAGCCAAGTTCTTGGACAGGTTCACAATGAGCAGTTCTTC. Protein: CASSQVLGQVHNEQFF.

The chain couples TRBV5-1 to TRBJ2-1; 7 positions match TRBD2. The CDR3 length is 12 residues. V was pared by 4 bases and J by 9 bases, with 4 bases of the junction left unmatched. The germline V gene has CDR1 SGHRS and CDR2 YFSETQ. CDR3 residues: CASSLGTTEQFF. CDR3 nucleotides: TGCGCCAGCAGCCTAGGGACTACTGAGCAGTTCTTC. The full variable domain, in which reference TRBV5-1 and TRBJ2-1 provide the parts outside the CDR3, is KAGVTQTPRYLIKTRGQQVTLSCSPISGHRSVSWYQQTPGQGLQFLFEYFSETQRNKGNFPGRFSGRQFSNSRSEMNVSTLELGDSALYLCASSLGTTEQFFGPGTRLTVL.

This clonotype was picked up a small number of times. J is TRBJ2-3 and V is TRBV4-2; D gene ambiguous. Germline CDR1 reads LGHNA; CDR2 reads YNFKEQ. CDR3 size: 17 residues. Trimming cost V 3 bases and J 0 bases, with 16 bases left between them. The CDR3 sequence: CASSQLSGSSSTDTQYF. Here the CDR3 DNA reads TGTGCCAGCAGCCAGCTATCGGGTAGTTCGAGCACAGATACGCAGTATTTT.

V usage is TRBV9 and J usage is TRBJ1-2; D is unresolved. This CDR3 has 14 amino acids. V gave up 0 bases and J gave up 5 bases, with 11 bases separating them. Germline V gene lookup returns CDR1 SGDLS and CDR2 YYNGEE. The CDR3 loop is CASSVAGLEYGYTF. The CDR3 coding sequence is TGTGCCAGCAGCGTAGCGGGGTTGGAGTATGGCTACACCTTC.

J is TRBJ2-2 and V is TRBV7-2, with 10 positions matching TRBD1. Per germline, CDR1 SGHTA and CDR2 FQGNSA. The CDR3 covers 17 residues. The ends lost 5 bases at V and 4 bases at J; junction bases unmatched: 10. The CDR3 DNA sequence: TGTGCCAGCAGCCACATGCAGGGACAGGGGTTCACCGGGGAGCTGTTTTTT. It codes for CASSHMQGQGFTGELFF.

In its sample, this clonotype was seen a few times. The J gene is TRBJ2-7, the V gene TRBV7-9; 11 nucleotides align to TRBD1. From germline, CDR1 is SEHNR and CDR2 FQNEAQ (reference sequence). The V and J ends lost 5 bases and 6 bases, in that order; junction bases with no gene match: 6. CDR3 size: 14 residues. Written as DNA, the CDR3 is TGTGCCAGCAGCGCGGGACAGGGGGTTAGCGAGCAGTACTTC. Its protein product is CASSAGQGVSEQYF.

This clonotype was detected a few times. V gene TRBV5-5 combines with J gene TRBJ2-5; no reliable D call. The CDR3 has 15 residues. V was clipped by 0 bases and J by 5 bases, with 14 bases between them. Per germline, CDR1 SGHKS and CDR2 YYEKEE (reference sequence). In nucleotides, the CDR3 is TGTGCCAGCAGCTTGGCCATCGCAGCCCTGGAGACCCAGTACTTC. It yields the protein CASSLAIAALETQYF.

Concerning this clonotype: A read error may account for a junction end that differs from germline. The chain joins TRBV24-1 to TRBJ2-3; D not certain. Germline lookup yields CDR1 KGHDR and CDR2 SFDVKD. The CDR3 is 12 amino acids. The DNA for the CDR3 is TGTCCCACCGGAACAACCACAGATACGCAGTATTTT. The encoded protein is CPTGTTTDTQYF.

This clonotype appeared once. In DNA form, the CDR3 reads TGCAGTGCTAGAGAGGCCGGCAGGGAGGATCAGCCCCAGCATTTT. Translating it yields CSAREAGREDQPQHF. V usage is TRBV20-1 and J usage is TRBJ1-5; D is perhaps TRBD1 (5 bases). Trimming cost V 0 bases and J 5 bases, with 14 bases left between them. Germline V gene data show CDR1 as DFQATT and CDR2 as SNEGSKA (reference sequence). This CDR3 comprises 15 residues.

This clonotype was found a few times. V and J are TRBV7-8 and TRBJ1-2; 11 bases fit TRBD1. Looked up from germline, CDR1 is SGHVS and CDR2 is FQNEAQ. CDR3 length: 16 residues. Trimming removed 4 bases from V and 6 bases from J; junction bases left unmatched: 10. The CDR3 nucleotides are TGTGCCAGCAGCTACCGGACAGGGGGCAAGGCGCATGGCTACACCTTC. Translating gives CASSYRTGGKAHGYTF.

J is TRBJ1-1 and V is TRBV11-2; possibly TRBD1 for D (5 bases). The CDR3 is 15 residues long. V was clipped by 4 bases and J by 1 base, with 13 bases between them. Germline CDR1 and CDR2: SGHAT and FQNNGV. CDR3 coding DNA: TGTGCCAGCAGCTCGCGGTCTGGGGGGAACACTGAAGCTTTCTTT. Translation: CASSSRSGGNTEAFF.

The genes are TRBV28 and TRBJ2-3; tentatively, D is TRBD2 (5 bases). CDR1 and CDR2 from the germline V gene are MDHEN and SYDVKM. V was clipped by 3 bases and J by 1 base, with 29 bases between them. The CDR3 is 21 residues long. CDR3 residues: CASSLGIVWARTGRGTDTQYF. The CDR3 DNA is TGTGCCAGCAGTTTGGGGATAGTTTGGGCCCGGACTGGACGAGGCACAGATACGCAGTATTTT.

The chain has TRBV12-3 or TRBV12-4 and TRBJ1-6; D is unresolved. The CDR3 is 14 amino acids. Trimming shortened V by 3 bases and J by 8 bases, and 11 bases separated the two germline ends. In nucleotides, the CDR3 is TGTGCCAGCAGTTTCGGGGTCGGCCATTCACCCCTCCACTTT. As protein: CASSFGVGHSPLHF.

This clonotype was recorded a few times. This sequence joins TRBV11-1 and TRBJ2-1, with 13 bases that match TRBD2. This CDR3 has 18 residues. Germline-derived CDR1 and CDR2 are SGHAT and FQDESV (reference sequence). Unmatched junction bases numbered 13, after V lost 5 bases and J lost 6 bases. The CDR3 nucleotides read TGTGCCAGCAGCCCCCGACTAGCGGGAGGTTTGAGGGGCAATGAGCAGTTCTTC. It is translated as CASSPRLAGGLRGNEQFF.

This clonotype was detected only a few times. Here the CDR3 reads CASSPRDKETQYF. In DNA form, the CDR3 reads TGTGCCAGCAGCCCAAGGGACAAAGAGACCCAGTACTTC. V is TRBV9 and J is TRBJ2-5; D possibly corresponds to TRBD1 (6 bases). The V end was cut by 4 bases, the J end by 3 bases, with 10 bases between. The CDR3 runs to 13 residues. Germline V gene sequence: CDR1 SGDLS, CDR2 YYNGEE. The whole variable domain, remainder taken from reference TRBV9 and TRBJ2-5, is DSGVTQTPKHLITATGQRVTLRCSPRSGDLSVYWYQQSLDQGLQFLIQYYNGEERAKGNILERFSAQQFPDLHSELNLSSLELGDSALYFCASSPRDKETQYFGPGTRLLVL.

The genes are TRBV6-2 or TRBV6-3 and TRBJ1-2; D is possibly TRBD1 (5 bases). V dropped 4 bases and J dropped 2 bases, with 14 bases sitting between them. Germline V lookup: CDR1 MNHEY, CDR2 SVGEGT. The CDR3 extends over 15 amino acids. The CDR3 DNA is TGTGCCAGCAGTTTCTCGGGACGGAAGAACTATGGCTACACCTTC. This sequence encodes CASSFSGRKNYGYTF.

This clonotype showed up just a few times. The chain links TRBV2 to TRBJ1-3; a weak D match, TRBD1 (6 bases). There are 15 residues in the CDR3. Trimming pared 6 bases from V and 4 bases from J, leaving 16 bases between. Germline CDR1 SNHLY, CDR2 FYNNEI. For the CDR3, the DNA is TGTGCCAGCAGACAGGGCTCTGGGAACGGAAACACCATATATTTT. This encodes CASRQGSGNGNTIYF.

This clonotype has ten or more counts. This chain links TRBV3-1 with TRBJ2-1; 9 bases are a match to TRBD1. This CDR3 contains 15 residues. CDR1 LGHDT and CDR2 YNNKEL come from the germline V gene (reference sequence). The ends lost 6 bases at V and 3 bases at J; junction bases unmatched: 6. The DNA for the CDR3 is TGTGCCAGCAGTCGACAGGGGGGTTTCTACAATGAGCAGTTCTTC. The encoded protein is CASSRQGGFYNEQFF.

The gene calls are TRBV27 and TRBJ2-4; D possibly corresponds to TRBD2 (5 bases). The V gene's germline CDR1 is MNHEY and CDR2 SMNVEV (reference sequence). The CDR3 runs 16 residues. Trimming took 3 bases from V and 0 from J, leaving 12 bases between them. CDR3 bases: TGTGCCAGCAGTTTCTCCGGGAATATAGCCAAAAACATTCAGTACTTC. Protein product: CASSFSGNIAKNIQYF.

This clonotype was counted a few times. The chain has TRBV25-1 and TRBJ2-2; 8 bases line up with TRBD2. With 6 bases clipped from V and 6 bases from J, the junction kept 0 bases outside the gene matches. Germline V CDR1 and CDR2: MGHDK, SYGVNS. The CDR3 extends over 12 amino acids. The CDR3 region is CASRRGAGELFF. In nucleotides, the CDR3 is TGTGCCAGCAGGCGGGGGGCCGGGGAGCTGTTTTTT. Full variable domain (rest looked up from reference TRBV25-1 and TRBJ2-2): EADIYQTPRYLVIGTGKKITLECSQTMGHDKMYWYQQDPGMELHLIHYSYGVNSTEKGDLSSESTVSRIRTEHFPLTLESARPSHTSQYLCASRRGAGELFFGEGSRLTVL.